Presented here are 2 T cell receptor beta chains from one specimen sequenced in a study of radiation and T cells in renal cell carcinoma (dated by TCRdb to about 2020). The sample's time point label, decoded: blood 4 weeks post-SBRT, at nephrectomy. The sample's treatment or condition label, decoded: 15 Gy SBRT to primary tumor, nephrectomy 4 weeks later. The method was the immunoSEQ multiplex PCR assay. TCRdb took this table from immuneACCESS and kept in-frame rearrangements with V and J called. Such tables lack part of the clones; where checked against another copy, unresolved V genes explain under half of the gap, and the rest is unexplained. This sample comprises 120,000 to 150,000 clones, around 88% of them detected only once. Less than 20% of the sample lies in the top ten. The sequencing here drew on blood, taken from a patient whose treatment included radiotherapy and nephrectomy. The source of these receptors is a woman aged 50 to 60 with renal cell carcinoma.

This chain connects TRBV5-1 to TRBJ2-5, with D perhaps matching TRBD1 (6 bases). Germline V CDR1 and CDR2: SGHRS, YFSETQ. V was clipped by 0 bases and J by 2 bases, with 8 bases between them. The CDR3 length is 14 residues. CDR3 DNA: TGCGCCAGCAGCTTGGCCGGACAGCAAGAGACCCAGTACTTC. As protein: CASSLAGQQETQYF.

The chain combines TRBV6-6 with TRBJ2-4; D may correspond to TRBD1 or TRBD2 (5 bases each). Germline V gene sequence: CDR1 MNHNY, CDR2 SVGAGI (reference sequence). Trimming stripped 10 bases from V and 0 bases from J, with 16 bases between. The CDR3 spans 15 residues. CDR3 sequence: CATYGTVIAKNIQYF. The CDR3 nucleotides are TGTGCCACCTACGGGACGGTTATAGCCAAAAACATTCAGTACTTC.